This T cell receptor (beta chain) is drawn from a study of T cell responses to AZD1222 COVID-19 vaccine. With V trimmed by 3 bases and J by 0 bases, 2 bases remained unmatched. The CDR3 has 15 amino acids. Germline CDR1 and CDR2: LNHDA and SQIVND (reference sequence). TCRdb keeps only in-frame clones here, not all; method: immunoSEQ multiplex PCR. The sample consists of some 170,000 clones, around 90% of them appearing once. This TCR was sampled from an adult in good health. The sample here was peripheral blood, taken on day 0 of MenACWY control vaccination. V is TRBV19 and J is TRBJ2-3; 8 bases agree with TRBD2. In nucleotides, the CDR3 is TGTGCCAGTAGTATCACTAGCGGTAGCACAGATACGCAGTATTTT. It yields the protein CASSITSGSTDTQYF.